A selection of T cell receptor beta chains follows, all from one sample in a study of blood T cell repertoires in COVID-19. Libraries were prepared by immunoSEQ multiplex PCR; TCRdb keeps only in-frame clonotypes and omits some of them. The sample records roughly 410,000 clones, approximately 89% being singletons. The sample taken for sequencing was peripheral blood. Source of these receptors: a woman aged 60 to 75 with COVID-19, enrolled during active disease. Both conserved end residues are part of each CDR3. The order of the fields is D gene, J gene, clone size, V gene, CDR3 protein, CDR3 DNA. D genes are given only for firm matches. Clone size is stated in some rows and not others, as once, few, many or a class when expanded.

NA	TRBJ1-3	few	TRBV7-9	CASSLLNLRNTIYF	TGTGCCAGCAGCTTACTCAATCTAAGAAACACCATATATTTT
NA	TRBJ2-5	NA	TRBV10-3	CAISESARSQETQYF	TGTGCCATCAGTGAGTCGGCACGCTCTCAAGAGACCCAGTACTTC
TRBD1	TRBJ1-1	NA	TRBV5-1	CASSRGTGIGDTEAFF	TGCGCCAGCAGCCGCGGGACAGGAATTGGGGACACTGAAGCTTTCTTT
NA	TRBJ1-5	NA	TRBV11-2	CASSWGGSNQPQHF	TGTGCCAGCAGCTGGGGCGGTAGCAATCAGCCCCAGCATTTT
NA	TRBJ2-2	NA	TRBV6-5	CASSSQGLNTGELFF	TGTGCCAGCAGTTCCCAGGGCCTGAACACCGGGGAGCTGTTTTTT
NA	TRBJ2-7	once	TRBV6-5	CASSYFEQQYF	TGTGCCAGCAGTTACTTTGAGCAGCAGTACTTC
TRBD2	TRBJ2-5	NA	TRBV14	CASSQGTSTGETQYF	TGTGCCAGCAGCCAAGGGACTAGCACGGGGGAGACCCAGTACTTC
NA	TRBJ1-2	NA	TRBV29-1	CSVEDQGFAF	TGCAGCGTTGAAGACCAGGGTTTCGCCTTC
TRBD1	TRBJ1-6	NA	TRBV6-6	CASSPSGGAYLSYNSPLHF	TGTGCCAGCAGTCCATCAGGGGGCGCTTATTTATCCTATAATTCACCCCTCCACTTT
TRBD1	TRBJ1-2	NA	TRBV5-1	CASSALSGGEEEVGGYTF	TGCGCCAGCAGCGCGCTATCAGGGGGCGAAGAAGAGGTCGGTGGCTACACCTTC
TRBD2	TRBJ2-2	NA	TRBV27	CASSKGTSRPGELFF	TGTGCCAGCAGTAAAGGGACTAGCAGGCCCGGGGAGCTGTTTTTT
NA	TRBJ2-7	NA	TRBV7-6	CASSLDRGKAYEQYF	TGTGCCAGCAGCTTAGATAGGGGCAAAGCCTACGAGCAGTACTTC
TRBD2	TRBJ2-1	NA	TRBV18	CASSPPGEGIYNEQFF	TGTGCCAGCTCACCACCCGGGGAGGGCATCTACAATGAGCAGTTCTTC
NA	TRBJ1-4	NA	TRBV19	CASMGSGTPATNEKLFF	TGTGCCAGTATGGGGTCAGGGACACCGGCAACTAATGAAAAACTGTTTTTT
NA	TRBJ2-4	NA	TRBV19	CASSIGWAGWYIQYF	TGTGCCAGTAGTATAGGATGGGCGGGGTGGTACATTCAGTACTTC
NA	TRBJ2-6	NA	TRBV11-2	CASSSLGQGNSGANVLTF	TGTGCCAGCAGCTCTCTCGGCCAGGGGAACTCTGGGGCCAACGTCCTGACTTTC
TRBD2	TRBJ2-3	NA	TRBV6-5	CASPPAAGGVSGQYF	TGTGCCAGCCCCCCCGCAGCGGGGGGAGTCTCGGGGCAGTATTTT
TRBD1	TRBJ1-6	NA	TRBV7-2	CASGPMTGAYNSPLHF	TGTGCCAGCGGCCCTATGACAGGGGCTTATAATTCACCCCTCCACTTT
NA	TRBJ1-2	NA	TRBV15	CATSQGNYGYTF	TGTGCCACCAGCCAGGGGAACTATGGCTACACCTTC
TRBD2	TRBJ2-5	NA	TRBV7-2	CASTVGLVRETQYF	TGTGCCAGCACCGTAGGACTAGTCCGGGAGACCCAGTACTTC
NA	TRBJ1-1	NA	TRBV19	CASSFRDTVNTEAFF	TGTGCCAGTAGTTTCCGGGACACCGTGAACACTGAAGCTTTCTTT
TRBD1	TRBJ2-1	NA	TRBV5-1	CASSSGLRQGGNEQFF	TGCGCCAGCAGCTCGGGTCTGCGACAGGGGGGCAATGAGCAGTTCTTC
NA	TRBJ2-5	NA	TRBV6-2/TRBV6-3	CASSSANQETQYF	TGTGCCAGCAGTTCAGCGAACCAAGAGACCCAGTACTTC
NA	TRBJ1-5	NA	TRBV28	CASSLEGVRDQPQHF	TGTGCCAGCAGTTTAGAGGGGGTTCGGGATCAGCCCCAGCATTTT